This TCR beta chain was documented in a study of shared clonotypes between healthy human individuals. On this clone: Its antigen is as yet unknown.

General study results and limits: It was the few donors that limited the genetic and exposure-history diversity represented.

CD8 cells regarded as naive lacked CD45RO, were positively chosen for CCR7, and omitted terminally differentiated effector memory CD45RA+ cells. Recent acute infections and vaccinations were absent in the healthy HIV-negative adult donors. All the donors were Caucasian adults who lived in Nashville, Tennessee. An assay was performed, and its level was deep. TCRdb's table, derived via immunoSEQ multiplex PCR, lists solely in-frame clones and lacks some. The table lists some 2 million clones, around 96% of them singletons. The sample comprised naive CD8+ T cells sorted from blood. The TCR originated in a man aged 18 to 30 in good health.

CDR3 loop: CASSLRGQGEQPQHF. For the CDR3, the DNA is TGTGCCAGCAGTTTACGAGGACAGGGGGAACAGCCCCAGCATTTT. This chain connects TRBV28 to TRBJ1-5; the match to TRBD1 covers 10 bases. The germline gives CDR1 MDHEN, CDR2 SYDVKM. The CDR3 runs 15 residues. The V and J ends lost 2 bases and 7 bases, in that order; junction bases with no gene match: 5. The full variable domain, with the rest looked up from reference TRBV28 and TRBJ1-5, is DVKVTQSSRYLVKRTGEKVFLECVQDMDHENMFWYRQDPGLGLRLIYFSYDVKMKEKGDIPEGYSVSREKKERFSLILESASTNQTSMYLCASSLRGQGEQPQHFGDGTRLSIL.